This record covers a single TCR beta chain. Deletions cut 0 bases from V and 9 bases from J, with 11 bases between. Germline lookup yields CDR1 SGHNT and CDR2 YYREEE (reference sequence). The CDR3 sequence is 13 residues long. Here immunoSEQ multiplex PCR was the method, and the copy in TCRdb shows in-frame clones only, minus some. The profile shows almost 250,000 clones, around nine tenths of them singletons. Participants spanned ages 18 to 89 years and resided in roughly 22 US areas. The data originate from a study of blood T cell repertoires in COVID-19. Whole-study context: Samples of COVID-19 (acute and convalescent) were obtained from the United States, Italy and Spain.

Sequencing was performed on PBMCs or T cells enriched from blood (not recorded which). The clonotype was recovered from a woman aged 50 to 60 who had recovered from COVID-19. V is TRBV5-4 and J is TRBJ2-3; D gene unclear. The DNA of the CDR3 is TGTGCCAGCAGCTTGGTTCAAGCTCCAACGCAGTATTTT. Its protein is CASSLVQAPTQYF.